One and the same sample provided the 5 T cell receptor beta chains below, sequenced in a study of blood T cells in healthy people across ages. Together with a sample-barcoded 5' primer, a J-beta primer mix was included in a second PCR lasting about 7 to 12 cycles. TCRdb independently ran MiXCR on the 5' RACE reads; one entry per CDR3 protein. The repertoire has 1.5 million or so distinct CDR3 sequences, 40% to 45% of them found once; the top ten carry more than 4%. Material: blood. The receptors were sampled from a woman under 30 in good health.

The rearrangement links TRBV30 to TRBJ2-3; D unresolved. The CDR3 has 10 residues. V shed 3 bases and J shed 9 bases, with 7 bases lying between them. In germline, CDR1 is GTSNPN, CDR2 SVGIG (reference sequence). CDR3 residues: CAWRSGTQYF. The CDR3 nucleotides read TGTGCCTGGAGATCCGGGACGCAGTATTTT.

This clonotype was counted a few times. The chain links TRBV27 to TRBJ2-5; 9 bases line up with TRBD2. After removal of 4 bases from V and 11 bases from J, the junction contained 14 bases not matched to a gene. Per the germline V gene, CDR1 is MNHEY and CDR2 is SMNVEV (reference sequence). The CDR3 is 15 amino acids. The CDR3 reads CASSWTSAAYNEQYF. For the CDR3, the DNA is TGTGCCAGCAGTTGGACTAGCGCAGCCTACAATGAGCAGTACTTC.

This clonotype was seen a handful of times. The rearrangement joins TRBV7-2 to TRBJ2-5; weak D call: TRBD2 (5 bases). Germline V gene sequence: CDR1 SGHTA, CDR2 FQGNSA. Trimming stripped 1 base from V and 4 bases from J, with 10 bases between. The CDR3 has 14 amino acids. DNA of the CDR3: TGTGCCAGCAGCTTAGGAGGGAATAGAGAGACCCAGTACTTC. This sequence encodes CASSLGGNRETQYF.

This clonotype was observed a handful of times. The V call is TRBV20-1, the J call TRBJ2-7; TRBD2 matches 10 bases. Germline values: CDR1 DFQATT, CDR2 SNEGSKA (reference sequence). The V segment lost 6 bases and the J segment 3 bases; nucleotides outside the gene matches: 2. The length of the CDR3 is 12 residues. In DNA, the CDR3 is TGCAGTGCAGGGACTAGCGTCTACGAGCAGTACTTC. Translated: CSAGTSVYEQYF.

This clonotype has only a few counts. This sequence joins TRBV9 and TRBJ2-3; D unresolved. The CDR3 extends over 15 amino acids. Trimming pared 0 bases from V and 0 bases from J, leaving 8 bases between. Germline V gives CDR1 SGDLS, CDR2 YYNGEE. The CDR3 nucleotides are TGTGCCAGCAGCGTAGCTCAGACTAGCACAGATACGCAGTATTTT. Encoded protein: CASSVAQTSTDTQYF.